Following are 13 T cell receptor beta chains from one sample sequenced in a study of shared clonotypes between healthy human individuals. TCRdb's copy holds only in-frame clones and misses some; the assay was immunoSEQ multiplex PCR. Among roughly 2 million clones listed, about 95% were seen once. Naive CD8 cells, CD45RO-negative and positively selected for CCR7, excluded terminally differentiated effector memory CD45RA+ cells. The sequenced material came from naive CD8+ T cells sorted from blood. The receptor source for this set is a man between 18 and 29 years old in good health.

The rearrangement links TRBV2 to TRBJ2-2; D remains ambiguous. V lost 6 bases to trimming and J lost 6 bases, with 14 bases between them. The CDR3 covers 14 residues. The germline gives CDR1 SNHLY, CDR2 FYNNEI. CDR3 residues: CASSPHTGPGELFF. The CDR3 nucleotides read TGTGCCAGCAGCCCCCATACTGGCCCCGGGGAGCTGTTTTTT. The full variable domain, completed using reference TRBV2 and TRBJ2-2, is EPEVTQTPSHQVTQMGQEVILRCVPISNHLYFYWYRQILGQKVEFLVSFYNNEISEKSEIFDDQFSVERPDGSNFTLKIRSTKLEDSAMYFCASSPHTGPGELFFGEGSRLTVL.

The chain combines TRBV27 with TRBJ1-1; possibly TRBD1 for D (6 bases). Germline values: CDR1 MNHEY, CDR2 SMNVEV (reference sequence). V shed 5 bases and J shed 4 bases, with 11 bases lying between them. This CDR3 contains 13 residues. CDR3 nucleotides: TGTGCCAGCAGTCCGACAGGAACCACTGAAGCTTTCTTT. Translating gives CASSPTGTTEAFF.

The genes are TRBV4-1 and TRBJ1-4, with 10 nucleotides matching TRBD1. This CDR3 has 17 residues. Germline V gene lookup returns CDR1 MGHRA and CDR2 YSYEKL. Trimming at V came to 3 bases and at J to 1 base, leaving 5 bases not matched to a gene. CDR3 sequence: CASSQGTGVGTNEKLFF. Here the CDR3 DNA reads TGCGCCAGCAGCCAGGGGACAGGGGTAGGAACTAATGAAAAACTGTTTTTT.

J is TRBJ2-7 and V is TRBV9; TRBD1 might be the D (7 bases). The germline V and J ends were trimmed by 0 bases and 7 bases, with 29 bases remaining between them. Germline V gives CDR1 SGDLS, CDR2 YYNGEE. The CDR3 contains 19 residues. The CDR3 loop is CASSVVVGAGTGDPREQYF. The CDR3 nucleotides are TGTGCCAGCAGCGTAGTTGTTGGAGCGGGTACAGGGGACCCTCGGGAGCAGTACTTC.

Comments on this clone: The same CDR3 can be traced to other DNA sequences in this sample. This chain joins TRBV27 and TRBJ2-1, with 8 nucleotides matching TRBD1. J lost 4 bases, V lost 3 bases, and 8 bases had no gene match. The V gene's germline CDR1 is MNHEY and CDR2 SMNVEV (reference sequence). The length of the CDR3 is 16 residues. The CDR3 bases are TGTGCCAGCAGTTTGTCCCCCGGGACAGGTTACAATGAGCAGTTCTTC. This gives the protein CASSLSPGTGYNEQFF.

As to this clone: This same CDR3 is encoded by further DNA sequences in the sample. The chain recombines TRBV27 with TRBJ1-3; no clear D gene. The CDR3 loop spans 15 amino acids. Per germline, CDR1 MNHEY and CDR2 SMNVEV (reference sequence). Trimming took 5 bases from V and 4 from J, leaving 15 bases between them. The CDR3, as DNA: TGTGCCAGCAGTCCGGACGGATCCTCAGGAAACACCATATATTTT. Translation gives CASSPDGSSGNTIYF.

This chain connects TRBV5-8 to TRBJ2-7, with TRBD2 matching over 7 bases. CDR3 length equals 15 residues. Germline V gene data show CDR1 as SGHTS and CDR2 as YDEGEE. Unmatched junction bases numbered 8, after V lost 0 bases and J lost 5 bases. Written as DNA, the CDR3 is TGTGCCAGCAGCTTGGGGGAGGGCCGTTTCAACGAGCAGTACTTC. Its translation: CASSLGEGRFNEQYF.

In the case of this clone: The sample carries other DNA sequences with the same CDR3. The chain carries TRBV5-1 and TRBJ2-7; D might be TRBD1 (5 bases). CDR3 length: 13 amino acids. Trimming took 1 base from V and 3 from J, leaving 8 bases between them. The germline V gene encodes CDR1 SGHRS and CDR2 YFSETQ. Here the CDR3 reads CASSLTGSYEQYF. In nucleotides, the CDR3 is TGCGCCAGCAGCTTGACAGGAAGCTACGAGCAGTACTTC. Full variable domain (remainder filled in from reference TRBV5-1 and TRBJ2-7): KAGVTQTPRYLIKTRGQQVTLSCSPISGHRSVSWYQQTPGQGLQFLFEYFSETQRNKGNFPGRFSGRQFSNSRSEMNVSTLELGDSALYLCASSLTGSYEQYFGPGTRLTVT.

J is TRBJ1-2 and V is TRBV21-1. TRBV21-1 is a documented pseudogene. This CDR3 has 15 amino acids. DNA of the CDR3: TGTGCCAGCAGCTCCGACGTGGGGGGAGGCTATGGCTACACCTTC. Its protein is CASSSDVGGGYGYTF.

V is TRBV29-1 and J is TRBJ1-1; weak D call: TRBD1 (5 bases). Trimming left V 0 bases short and J 6 bases short, with 11 bases between. There are 13 residues in the CDR3. The V gene's germline CDR1 is SQVTM and CDR2 ANQGSEA. CDR3: CSVEDLGEPEAFF. Here the CDR3 DNA reads TGCAGCGTTGAAGATCTGGGGGAGCCTGAAGCTTTCTTT.

The V gene is TRBV7-3, the J gene TRBJ1-1; D uncertain. V was cut by 5 bases and J by 5 bases, with 27 bases left in between. The CDR3 consists of 18 residues. Germline CDR1 is SGHTA and CDR2 is FQGTGA. CDR3 loop: CASSPSPFDTEGFTEAFF. CDR3 DNA sequence: TGTGCCAGCAGCCCCTCCCCTTTCGACACCGAAGGTTTTACTGAAGCTTTCTTT. The entire variable domain, with the rest obtained from reference TRBV7-3 and TRBJ1-1, is as follows: GAGVSQTPSNKVTEKGKYVELRCDPISGHTALYWYRQSLGQGPEFLIYFQGTGAADDSGLPNDRFFAVRPEGSVSTLKIQRTERGDSAVYLCASSPSPFDTEGFTEAFFGQGTRLTVV.

J is TRBJ2-5 and V is TRBV2, with 12 bases that match TRBD2. J was trimmed by 3 bases and V by 8 bases; bases with no gene match: 10. The germline V gene encodes CDR1 SNHLY and CDR2 FYNNEI. The CDR3 length is 16 residues. The CDR3 sequence: CASEGGTSGFEETQYF. The CDR3 coding sequence is TGTGCCAGCGAGGGGGGGACTAGCGGGTTTGAAGAGACCCAGTACTTC.

Note on this clone: Germline is not matched at one junction end, which may reflect a read error. The identical CDR3 is also encoded by other nucleotide sequences in the sample. The chain links TRBV6-5 to TRBJ1-5; unclear D gene. The CDR3 is made up of 13 amino acids. Germline lookup yields CDR1 MNHEY and CDR2 SVGAGI. CDR3 DNA sequence: TGTGCCAGCAGCTACTCTTCCGTTCAGCCCCAGCATTTT. Translating it yields CASSYSSVQPQHF.